Sequencing of this T cell receptor beta chain was carried out in a study of beta chain features in type 1 diabetes. Study at large: Analysis included about 100 million sorted cells drawn from all samples.

The study, taken as a whole, reports: A moderate, significant TCRB CDR3 shortening appeared in type 1 diabetes across four CD4+ subsets. Sampled from patients, naive, central memory and Treg TCRB repertoires appeared more similar than those sampled from healthy donors.

V shed 5 bases and J 6 bases; nucleotides not matched to a gene: 14. The CDR3 loop spans 17 amino acids. The V gene's germline CDR1 is MNHEY and CDR2 SMNVEV (reference sequence). This clone was seen a handful of times. Antigen: not known. Every bit of the isolated RNA underwent reverse transcription, so sequencing read expressed TCRB transcripts. TCRdb keeps only in-frame clones here, not all; method: immunoSEQ multiplex PCR. Here the sample spans some 240,000 clones, under 20% being singletons. The specimen was naive CD4+ T cells from blood. The V gene is TRBV27, the J gene TRBJ2-1, with 9 bases fitting TRBD2. This receptor was taken from a man aged 30-40 years with type 1 diabetes. CDR3 loop: CASSHYGIAGARNEQFF. CDR3 in DNA: TGTGCCAGCAGTCACTACGGTATAGCGGGAGCTCGCAATGAGCAGTTCTTC.